The present T cell receptor (beta chain) was sequenced within a study of cytotoxic CD8 clonotypes in ibrutinib-treated CLL. About the research overall: Response specimens were obtained following a median treatment duration of approximately 13 months, with a range of 6 to 36.

Generated by immunoSEQ multiplex PCR, the TCRdb table keeps only in-frame clones and is missing some. The sample includes 110,000 to 150,000 clones, 75% to 80% of them seen just once. This clone appeared many times. The clonotype comes from a human donor with chronic lymphocytic leukemia. The sequenced sample was PBMCs, obtained after 24 months of ibrutinib treatment.

The CDR3 coding sequence is TGCGCCAGCAGGCCCGGGGGCGGAAGAGAGACCCAGTACTTC. Amino acid sequence: CASRPGGGRETQYF. V and J are TRBV5-1 and TRBJ2-5; D might be TRBD1 or TRBD2, each matching 6 bases. Trimming pared 5 bases from V and 4 bases from J, leaving 15 bases between. The V gene's germline CDR1 is SGHRS and CDR2 YFSETQ. The CDR3 spans 14 residues.